Shown below are 11 T cell receptor beta chains from a single sample sequenced in a study of T cell changes during pregnancy in multiple sclerosis. Assay: immunoSEQ multiplex PCR; the TCRdb copy retains only in-frame clones and omits some. The table lists tens of thousands of clones, 89% of them singletons. The sample here was CD4+ T cells from peripheral blood mononuclear cells, taken in the first trimester of pregnancy. All receptors derive from a female donor with multiple sclerosis, enrolled in a pregnancy study.

The V and J genes are TRBV30 and TRBJ2-7; D is unresolved. CDR3 size: 15 residues. Germline values: CDR1 GTSNPN, CDR2 SVGIG (reference sequence). Trimming took 5 bases from V and 1 from J, leaving 18 bases between them. In nucleotides, the CDR3 is TGTGCCTGGGGAATGAACTCTCCGGGTTCCTACGAGCAGTACTTC. Residues: CAWGMNSPGSYEQYF.

The V gene is TRBV5-6, the J gene TRBJ1-4; 8 nucleotides line up with TRBD1. From germline, CDR1 is SGHDT and CDR2 YYEEEE. This CDR3 region has 18 residues. The J segment lost 0 bases and the V segment lost 3 bases, leaving 10 bases of the junction unmatched. CDR3 in amino acids: CASSSYGQGRATNEKLFF. Written as DNA, the CDR3 is TGTGCCAGCAGCTCCTACGGACAGGGTAGAGCAACTAATGAAAAACTGTTTTTT.

This clone was counted a few times. This chain links TRBV12-5 with TRBJ2-3, with 9 positions matching TRBD1. Germline lookup yields CDR1 LGHNT and CDR2 FRNRAP. V lost 5 bases to trimming and J lost 6 bases; unmatched junction nucleotides: 9. This CDR3 spans 15 amino acids. The CDR3 loop reads CASGPGQGETDTQYF. For the CDR3, the DNA is TGTGCTAGTGGTCCGGGACAGGGAGAAACGGATACGCAGTATTTT.

This clone has just a few counts. V gene TRBV11-2 combines with J gene TRBJ2-3, with D possibly TRBD2 on 5 matching bases. The V gene's germline CDR1 is SGHAT and CDR2 FQNNGV. The CDR3 loop spans 16 amino acids. V lost 3 bases and J 5 bases, leaving 18 bases between the germline ends. CDR3 sequence: CASSFNSDQAGDTQYF. The CDR3 nucleotides are TGTGCCAGCAGCTTTAATAGCGACCAGGCCGGAGATACGCAGTATTTT.

The rearrangement joins TRBV28 to TRBJ1-5, with a tentative D call TRBD1 (6 bases). The V end was cut by 10 bases, the J end by 4 bases, with 17 bases between. CDR3 length equals 14 residues. Germline V gene lookup returns CDR1 MDHEN and CDR2 SYDVKM. CDR3 loop: CATINDRRNQPQHF. CDR3 DNA sequence: TGTGCCACCATTAACGACAGGAGGAATCAGCCCCAGCATTTT.

The chain links TRBV27 to TRBJ1-2, with D perhaps TRBD1 (5 bases). The CDR3 totals 14 residues. Trimming took 7 bases from V and 4 from J, leaving 16 bases between them. Germline values: CDR1 MNHEY, CDR2 SMNVEV (reference sequence). This chain's CDR3 is CASTVSGGGYGYTF. The CDR3 DNA sequence: TGTGCCAGCACGGTCTCCGGGGGGGGCTATGGCTACACCTTC.

The gene calls are TRBV7-9 and TRBJ2-7, with D tentatively TRBD1 (6 bases). Per germline, CDR1 SEHNR and CDR2 FQNEAQ (reference sequence). V lost 3 bases and J lost 0, with 15 bases in between. This CDR3 spans 16 amino acids. CDR3 sequence (DNA): TGTGCCAGCAGCTTTTCTGACAGGAAAAACTCCTACGAGCAGTACTTC. Its translation is CASSFSDRKNSYEQYF.

This clone was observed a handful of times. V is TRBV5-4 and J is TRBJ1-1, with D possibly TRBD1 on 6 matching bases. CDR1 and CDR2 (germline): SGHNT, YYREEE (reference sequence). V lost 6 bases and J lost 4, with 19 bases in between. The CDR3 spans 15 residues. This CDR3 is CASTPPRQAATEAFF. CDR3 nucleotides: TGTGCCAGCACCCCGCCCCGACAGGCAGCCACTGAAGCTTTCTTT.

CDR3 in amino acids: CASSMSAGLGYNEQFF. The CDR3 nucleotides read TGTGCCAGTAGTATGTCAGCGGGGCTTGGCTACAATGAGCAGTTCTTC. This chain uses TRBV19 with TRBJ2-1; 7 nucleotides line up with TRBD2. The trim removed 3 bases at V and 3 bases at J, leaving 8 bases unmatched. The V gene's germline CDR1 is LNHDA and CDR2 SQIVND (reference sequence). The length of the CDR3 is 16 residues.

This clone has just a few counts. The gene calls are TRBV9 and TRBJ1-1; 9 nucleotides align to TRBD1. This CDR3 spans 17 amino acids. Looked up from germline, CDR1 is SGDLS and CDR2 is YYNGEE. Germline trimming cut 3 bases from V and 1 base from J; bases unmatched to any gene: 10. The CDR3 region is CASSAQTGTGSNTEAFF. CDR3 nucleotide sequence: TGTGCCAGCAGCGCCCAGACCGGGACAGGGTCGAACACTGAAGCTTTCTTT.

This clone was counted a single time. The V call is TRBV27, the J call TRBJ2-3, with TRBD2 as a possible D gene (6 bases). The CDR3 length is 16 residues. The germline V gene has CDR1 MNHEY and CDR2 SMNVEV (reference sequence). Trimming took 3 bases from V and 4 from J, leaving 17 bases between them. The CDR3 region has the DNA TGTGCCAGCAGTTTGGGACTCAACTTCGGCGCAGATACGCAGTATTTT. This translates into CASSLGLNFGADTQYF.